A selection of T cell receptor beta chains follows, all from one sample in a study of radiotherapy plus CTLA-4 blockade in lung cancer. Produced via immunoSEQ multiplex PCR; TCRdb's table is partial and in-frame only. The repertoire holds about 87,000 clones, with around 87% as singletons. The material was peripheral blood, obtained from a patient treated with radiotherapy plus ipilimumab. All receptors come from a human donor with non-small cell lung cancer that progressed on radiotherapy plus ipilimumab. Both conserved end residues are part of each CDR3. The D gene is left open where the match is weak. The size field is filled for only some rows; it gives once, few, many or a size class.

>16|TRBJ2-3|-|-|TRBV6-1
CASSEGKLRSTDTQYF
TGTGCCAGCAGTGAAGGGAAGCTCAGGAGCACAGATACGCAGTATTTT
>15|TRBJ1-5|-|-|TRBV7-2
CASSSQGEGNQPQHF
TGTGCCAGCAGCTCTCAGGGAGAAGGCAATCAGCCCCAGCATTTT
>16|TRBJ2-5|-|-|TRBV18
CASSPPLSGVGETQYF
TGTGCCAGCTCACCACCGCTATCAGGGGTAGGGGAGACCCAGTACTTC
>14|TRBJ2-7|-|TRBD1|TRBV4-1
CASSRRTGEGEQYF
TGCGCCAGCAGCAGACGGACAGGGGAGGGCGAGCAGTACTTC
>16|TRBJ1-2|-|-|TRBV15
CATSSVRQEANYGYTF
TGTGCCACCAGCAGTGTCCGGCAGGAAGCTAACTATGGCTACACCTTC
>16|TRBJ2-2|-|TRBD2|TRBV18
CASSPSAGGSAGELFF
TGTGCCAGCTCACCTTCGGCGGGAGGGTCGGCCGGGGAGCTGTTTTTT
>13|TRBJ1-1|-|-|TRBV14
CASSPDRFTEAFF
TGTGCCAGCAGCCCCGACAGGTTCACTGAAGCTTTCTTT
>15|TRBJ2-5|-|-|TRBV2
CASSETTSIVRAQYF
TGTGCCAGCAGTGAGACTACTAGTATTGTTCGGGCCCAGTACTTC
>13|TRBJ1-5|-|-|TRBV27
CASSFEPNQPQHF
TGTGCCAGCAGTTTCGAACCTAATCAGCCCCAGCATTTT
>16|TRBJ1-3|few|-|TRBV5-5
CASSLLRDRSGNTIYF
TGTGCCAGCAGCTTGCTCCGGGACCGCTCTGGAAACACCATATATTTT
>12|TRBJ1-1|-|-|TRBV18
CASSLPGTEAFF
TGTGCCAGCTCACTTCCGGGGACTGAAGCTTTCTTT
>13|TRBJ2-1|-|-|TRBV2
CASSEALLDEQFF
TGTGCCAGCAGTGAAGCGCTTCTGGATGAGCAGTTCTTC
>14|TRBJ1-2|-|-|TRBV19
CASSIKGGNYGYTF
TGTGCCAGTAGTATTAAGGGAGGGAACTATGGCTACACCTTC
>15|TRBJ2-1|few|TRBD2|TRBV4-3
CASSQVASGYNEQFF
TGCGCCAGCAGCCAAGTGGCTAGCGGATACAATGAGCAGTTCTTC
>16|TRBJ2-3|-|TRBD2|TRBV6-5
CASSYGLAGGTDTQYF
TGTGCCAGCAGTTATGGACTAGCGGGGGGGACAGATACGCAGTATTTT
>14|TRBJ1-2|-|-|TRBV5-4
CASSSEQGRYGYTF
TGTGCCAGCAGCTCTGAACAGGGAAGGTATGGCTACACCTTC
>11|TRBJ1-2|-|TRBD1|TRBV29-1
CSAGQGVGYTF
TGCAGCGCTGGACAGGGGGTTGGCTACACCTTC
>17|TRBJ1-5|once|-|TRBV7-9
CASSPAPTGQGNQPQHF
TGTGCCAGCAGCCCGGCCCCTACAGGGCAAGGCAATCAGCCCCAGCATTTT
>15|TRBJ2-2|-|TRBD1|TRBV5-1
CASLRDSTNTGELFF
TGCGCCAGCTTACGGGACAGCACAAACACCGGGGAGCTGTTTTTT
>12|TRBJ2-7|-|-|TRBV28
CASSLYRDKEYF
TGTGCCAGCAGTTTATACCGGGACAAGGAGTACTTC
>15|TRBJ1-4|once|-|TRBV7-2
CASSLSGRTNEKLFF
TGTGCCAGCAGTCTTAGCGGTCGCACAAATGAAAAACTGTTTTTT